This T cell receptor (beta chain) was sequenced in a study of early T cells in non-severe SARS-CoV-2 infection (dated by TCRdb to about 2021). Background for the entire study: Bulk RNA from unsorted whole blood was used for TCR sequencing, so alpha and beta chains could not be paired. Overall results and qualifications from the work: VDJdb matching was skewed toward anti-spike CD8 responses and likely underestimated virus-specific expansions by missing private and CD4 specificities.

A case-control design nested within a healthcare worker cohort in London, UK, was used, with weekly nasopharyngeal swab PCR tests and blood sampling performed. Healthcare workers were recruited during the week of the UK lockdown, between 23 and 31 March 2020, and followed weekly for up to about 16 weeks. The receptor library was made with 5' RACE. The sample was run on a NextSeq 500. The TCR library protocol attached unique molecular identifiers to individual cDNA molecules to correct for sequencing error and PCR bias. Both TCR alpha and beta chains were sequenced, and tight co-correlation was observed between alpha and beta sequence abundances in each sample. On the study's bioinformatics: Decombinator V4 was used to annotate TCR sequences for V gene, J gene and CDR3. TCRs were defined as expanded if a significant change between any two time points was detected under a Poisson model with p below 0.0001. Abundances of TCRs were expressed as counts per million after normalisation to the total number of TCRs sequenced in each sample. MAIT TCRs were defined by TRAV1-2 paired with TRAJ12, TRAJ20 or TRAJ33, and iNKT TCRs by TRAV10 paired with TRAJ18. VDJdb, accessed 1 November 2021, was searched for CMV, EBV and SARS-CoV-2 annotated TCRs, with TCRs annotated for multiple antigens excluded. The public reads were reprocessed in TCRdb via fastp at Q25 and MiXCR, keeping in-frame beta chains. All rows with the same CDR3 protein become a single entry with the most common DNA and genes. The V and J calls and clone size are TCRdb's, not the authors'. This sample has just under 65,000 distinct CDR3 sequences in its table, and 4.5% to 7.5% of those were observed once. In total, the top ten clones hold around 3.3% of the sample.

V is cut back by 8 bases and J by 7 bases, with 9 bases in the junction unmatched. The germline V gene supplies CDR1 MDHEN and CDR2 SYDVKM. There are 14 amino acids in the CDR3, from cysteine to phenylalanine inclusive. The only DNA kept is the CDR3, 42 bases in frame from the first base. Many counts were recorded for this clonotype. No cognate antigen has been identified for it. No much larger clone exists at a distance of one base, and base qualities are not known. The TCR originated in an adult who was a healthcare worker with PCR-confirmed SARS-CoV-2 infection or an uninfected control (not recorded which). The specimen comprised whole blood, sampled at baseline. The chain is made from TRBV28 and TRBJ2-7; TRBD2 fits 12 bases in the junction. This receptor has the CDR3 CASCRLAGVGEQYF. The DNA sequence is given as TGTGCCAGCTGCAGACTAGCGGGAGTTGGGGAGCAGTACTTC.